The next 11 T cell receptor beta chains were all read from a single sample in a study of cytomegalovirus exposure and HLA in healthy donors (dated by TCRdb to about 2017). Library generation was performed with the immunoSEQ multiplex PCR assay. For the multiplex PCR, a mixture combining 60 forward primers for TCR Vbeta segments and 13 reverse primers for TCR Jbeta segments was used. TCRdb carries this immuneACCESS record with in-frame sequences only. Its versions omit some clonotypes, under half of them owing to an unresolved V gene in the studies checked, with the rest unexplained. This specimen's table enumerates approximately 200,000 clones. Together, the top ten hold roughly 0.74% of the sample. Sequenced: PBMCs. These receptors were taken from a boy between 10 and 17 years old in good health and CMV-seronegative.

The chain combines TRBV6-5 with TRBJ1-1, with a possible D match to TRBD1 (5 bases). The CDR3 loop spans 14 amino acids. V was cut by 5 bases and J by 1 base, with 11 bases left in between. Germline V gene data show CDR1 as MNHEY and CDR2 as SVGAGI. The CDR3 loop reads CASSLADRNTEAFF. CDR3 coding DNA: TGTGCCAGCAGTCTGGCTGACAGGAACACTGAAGCTTTCTTT.

The V and J genes are TRBV4-2 and TRBJ2-7; possible D gene TRBD2, 5 bases. Germline-derived CDR1 and CDR2 are LGHNA and YNFKEQ. V dropped 1 base and J dropped 3 bases, with 13 bases sitting between them. The CDR3 totals 15 residues. CDR3 amino acids: CASSQARVKGYEQYF. In DNA form, the CDR3 reads TGTGCCAGCAGCCAAGCGAGGGTCAAGGGCTACGAGCAGTACTTC.

The chain combines TRBV14 with TRBJ1-2; a possible D gene is TRBD1 (5 bases). The germline CDR1 and CDR2 sequences are SGHDN and FVKESK. The germline V and J ends were trimmed by 1 base and 5 bases, with 5 bases remaining between them. The CDR3 covers 12 residues. This CDR3 is CASSQGQYGYTF. CDR3 DNA sequence: TGTGCCAGCAGCCAAGGACAGTATGGCTACACCTTC.

The J gene is TRBJ1-2, the V gene TRBV5-5; 8 nucleotides agree with TRBD1. The CDR3 covers 17 residues. Germline V gene data show CDR1 as SGHKS and CDR2 as YYEKEE (reference sequence). J lost 2 bases, V lost 0 bases, and 9 bases had no gene match. The CDR3 sequence: CASSLEGRGPDNYGYTF. Here the CDR3 DNA reads TGTGCCAGCAGCTTGGAGGGCAGGGGGCCCGACAACTATGGCTACACCTTC. Complete variable domain (other parts from reference TRBV5-5 and TRBJ1-2): DAGVTQSPTHLIKTRGQQVTLRCSPISGHKSVSWYQQVLGQGPQFIFQYYEKEERGRGNFPDRFSARQFPNYSSELNVNALLLGDSALYLCASSLEGRGPDNYGYTFGSGTRLTVV.

V is TRBV27 and J is TRBJ1-2; 11 bases match TRBD1. The trim removed 0 bases at V and 6 bases at J, leaving 6 bases unmatched. This CDR3 contains 16 residues. CDR1 and CDR2 (germline): MNHEY, SMNVEV (reference sequence). For the CDR3, the DNA is TGTGCCAGCAGTTTATCGAACTCGGGACAGGGGGATGGCTACACCTTC. Its protein product is CASSLSNSGQGDGYTF.

This chain links TRBV5-4 with TRBJ2-5, with D maybe TRBD1 (5 bases). V was clipped by 0 bases and J by 1 base, with 7 bases between them. Germline CDR1 SGHNT, CDR2 YYREEE (reference sequence). The length of the CDR3 is 14 residues. In DNA form, the CDR3 reads TGTGCCAGCAGCTTGGGGGGCAGCCAAGAGACCCAGTACTTC. Its translation is CASSLGGSQETQYF.

The chain joins TRBV7-9 to TRBJ2-7; maybe TRBD2 (5 bases). The CDR3 covers 15 residues. CDR1 and CDR2 from the germline V gene are SEHNR and FQNEAQ (reference sequence). V was cut by 6 bases and J by 3 bases, with 18 bases left in between. CDR3 region: CASSSANLGLYEQYF. For the CDR3, the DNA is TGTGCCAGCAGTTCAGCAAATTTAGGACTCTACGAGCAGTACTTC.

This chain joins TRBV18 and TRBJ2-1, with a tentative D call TRBD1 (5 bases). Germline V gene data show CDR1 as KGHSH and CDR2 as LQKENI. Trimming left V 2 bases short and J 10 bases short, with 12 bases between. The CDR3 is made up of 13 amino acids. The CDR3 nucleotides are TGTGCCAGCTCACCAGGGCAGGGTTCGGAGCAGTTCTTC. It translates to CASSPGQGSEQFF.

The V call is TRBV9, the J call TRBJ1-1, with D hard to call. V lost 0 bases to trimming and J lost 8 bases, with 8 bases between them. Looked up from germline, CDR1 is SGDLS and CDR2 is YYNGEE. The CDR3 contains 12 residues. CDR3 loop: CASSVGGDEAFF. In DNA form, the CDR3 reads TGTGCCAGCAGCGTAGGGGGAGACGAAGCTTTCTTT.

The DNA for the CDR3 is TGTGCCAGCACATCCGAGGGCGTGGTAAATGAAAAACTGTTTTTT. Its protein product is CASTSEGVVNEKLFF. The gene calls are TRBV28 and TRBJ1-4; D gene uncertain. V lost 7 bases to trimming and J lost 5 bases, with 17 bases between them. CDR1 is MDHEN, CDR2 SYDVKM, per germline. The CDR3 length is 15 residues.

The J gene is TRBJ1-1, the V gene TRBV7-9; 8 nucleotides align to TRBD1. Germline CDR1 and CDR2: SEHNR and FQNEAQ (reference sequence). The CDR3 runs 14 residues. Losses at the gene ends were 7 bases for V and 4 bases for J; bases not matched to a gene: 8. CDR3 sequence reads: CASTPSDRGTEAFF. The CDR3, as DNA: TGTGCCAGCACCCCGTCCGACAGGGGCACTGAAGCTTTCTTT.